The sequence of this T cell receptor (beta chain) was determined in a study of blood T cells in healthy people across ages. Primed by a sample-barcoded 5' primer and a J-beta primer mix, a second PCR proceeded for 7 to 11 cycles. MiXCR was run by TCRdb on the 5' RACE reads, yielding one entry per CDR3 protein. The sample lists 800,000 to 950,000 distinct CDR3 sequences, roughly 28% occurring once. The study's findings and limits: One million T cells yielded diversity estimates that were considered underestimates.

The CDR3 runs to 14 residues. CDR1 is MRHNA and CDR2 is SNTAGT in the germline V gene. With respect to this clonotype: Its antigen is unknown. The junction differs from germline at one of its ends, possibly a read error.

This sample was shared with a second study, whose subject was T cells of mothers and their children.

The specimen was blood. The TCR was taken from a woman in her thirties or forties in good health. The chain employs TRBV6-4 and TRBJ2-2; 11 bases match TRBD1. CDR3 DNA sequence: TGTACCAGCAGTGACGGACAGGGGGCCGGGGAGCGGTTTTTT. This gives the protein CTSSDGQGAGERFF.